The 25 T cell receptor beta chains listed next were all sequenced from one sample in a study of vaccination effects on CD4 cells after COVID-19. Their specific antigens are unknown. The ViraFEST assay expanded antigen-specific CD4+ T cells with viral peptide pools before sequencing. At the end of about ten days of culture, CD4+ T cells were isolated. Sequencing was performed with immunoSEQ multiplex PCR; in TCRdb, only in-frame clones are kept and a portion is missing. Seen here are around 54,000 clones, roughly 76% observed once, and the top ten hold 2.4%. The material sequenced was CD4+ T cells from PBMCs cultured with HCoV-229E spike peptides, taken before COVID-19 vaccination. The receptors originated from a human donor who received a COVID-19 vaccine.

This sequence joins TRBV18 and TRBJ1-1; 8 bases are a match to TRBD1. Germline loops: CDR1 KGHSH, CDR2 LQKENI. Germline trimming cut 5 bases from V and 1 base from J; bases unmatched to any gene: 3. This CDR3 spans 14 amino acids. The CDR3, as DNA: TGTGCCAGCTCAGTGGACAGGGAGAACACTGAAGCTTTCTTT. Encoded protein: CASSVDRENTEAFF.

This chain joins TRBV28 and TRBJ1-4; D is uncertain. CDR3 size: 13 residues. V gave up 6 bases and J gave up 6 bases, with 11 bases separating them. Looked up from germline, CDR1 is MDHEN and CDR2 is SYDVKM. CDR3 residues: CASSPDSYEKLFF. CDR3 DNA: TGTGCCAGCAGCCCCGATTCCTATGAAAAACTGTTTTTT.

The chain recombines TRBV5-6 with TRBJ1-1; D is uncertain. CDR3 length equals 15 residues. The germline V and J ends were trimmed by 1 base and 1 base, with 11 bases remaining between them. Germline V gene sequence: CDR1 SGHDT, CDR2 YYEEEE. The chain's CDR3 is CASSLFQLANTEAFF. CDR3 nucleotide sequence: TGTGCCAGCAGCTTGTTTCAGCTGGCGAACACTGAAGCTTTCTTT.

The chain combines TRBV28 with TRBJ1-2, with D possibly TRBD1 on 6 matching bases. The V and J ends lost 2 bases and 0 bases respectively, with 16 bases between them. The CDR3 consists of 17 residues. Germline assignment: CDR1 MDHEN and CDR2 SYDVKM. This chain's CDR3 is CASSLGGVWRANYGYTF. The CDR3 nucleotides read TGTGCCAGCAGTTTAGGGGGCGTCTGGCGCGCTAACTATGGCTACACCTTC.

V is TRBV19 and J is TRBJ1-1, with 8 bases that match TRBD1. Germline V gene data show CDR1 as LNHDA and CDR2 as SQIVND (reference sequence). There are 15 residues in the CDR3. Losses at the gene ends were 4 bases for V and 1 base for J; bases not matched to a gene: 5. CDR3 nucleotide sequence: TGTGCCAGTAGTACGGGGACAGGAAGGAACACTGAAGCTTTCTTT. It encodes CASSTGTGRNTEAFF.

This clone came up a few times. The chain is built from TRBV2 and TRBJ1-6; 8 bases map to TRBD1. CDR3 size: 15 residues. J was trimmed by 4 bases and V by 4 bases; bases with no gene match: 3. CDR1 is SNHLY, CDR2 FYNNEI, per germline. The CDR3 is CASSAWTGYNSPLHF. CDR3 sequence (DNA): TGTGCCAGCAGTGCGTGGACAGGGTATAATTCACCCCTCCACTTT.

Comment on this clone: Germline is not matched at one junction end, which may reflect a read error. The chain joins TRBV2 to TRBJ2-5; D is perhaps TRBD1 (6 bases). This CDR3 comprises 15 residues. Per the germline V gene, CDR1 is SNHLY and CDR2 is FYNNEI. The CDR3 reads CASGEDSWYQETQYF. DNA for the CDR3: TGTGCCAGCGGTGAGGACAGCTGGTACCAAGAGACCCAGTACTTC.

The chain couples TRBV29-1 to TRBJ2-2, with 7 bases lining up with TRBD1. The CDR3 loop spans 14 amino acids. Germline assignment: CDR1 SQVTM and CDR2 ANQGSEA. The trim removed 4 bases at V and 5 bases at J, leaving 7 bases unmatched. This CDR3 reads CSVGQGDRTGELFF. CDR3 nucleotide sequence: TGCAGCGTTGGACAGGGTGACAGGACCGGGGAGCTGTTTTTT.

This chain links TRBV6-5 with TRBJ2-3; 11 nucleotides line up with TRBD1. Germline CDR1 is MNHEY and CDR2 is SVGAGI. The CDR3 length is 15 residues. The V segment lost 6 bases and the J segment 4 bases; nucleotides outside the gene matches: 6. CDR3 sequence (DNA): TGTGCCAGCAGGAGCCCGGGACAGGGGGCAGATACGCAGTATTTT. Protein product: CASRSPGQGADTQYF.

This clone has more than one count but fewer than ten. V and J are TRBV7-7 and TRBJ2-2; D is undetermined. Trimming cost V 2 bases and J 2 bases, with 6 bases left between them. The CDR3 sequence is 14 residues long. CDR1 is SSHAT and CDR2 is FNYEAQ in the germline V gene (reference sequence). The CDR3 DNA follows: TGTGCCAGCAGCTTAAACTATAACACCGGGGAGCTGTTTTTT. Protein product: CASSLNYNTGELFF.

The chain couples TRBV2 to TRBJ1-5; weak D call: TRBD1 (5 bases). This CDR3 comprises 15 residues. Trimming left V 7 bases short and J 4 bases short, with 17 bases between. CDR1 is SNHLY and CDR2 is FYNNEI in the germline V gene. The CDR3 loop reads CASKYRDGENQPQHF. In DNA form, the CDR3 reads TGTGCCAGCAAATACCGGGACGGCGAAAATCAGCCCCAGCATTTT. The full variable domain, with the rest looked up from reference TRBV2 and TRBJ1-5, is EPEVTQTPSHQVTQMGQEVILRCVPISNHLYFYWYRQILGQKVEFLVSFYNNEISEKSEIFDDQFSVERPDGSNFTLKIRSTKLEDSAMYFCASKYRDGENQPQHFGDGTRLSIL.

This clone appeared a single time. The V call is TRBV6-4, the J call TRBJ2-3; TRBD2 might be the D (7 bases). CDR3 length: 15 amino acids. CDR1 is MRHNA and CDR2 is SNTAGT in the germline V gene. V was cut by 4 bases and J by 3 bases, with 14 bases left in between. This CDR3 is CASSGEGGRTDTQYF. The CDR3 DNA reads TGTGCCAGCAGTGGAGAGGGGGGGCGAACAGATACGCAGTATTTT.

This chain connects TRBV6-1 to TRBJ2-3, with 7 bases aligning to TRBD2. The V gene's germline CDR1 is MNHNS and CDR2 SASEGT. The CDR3 extends over 16 amino acids. With 1 base clipped from V and 4 bases from J, the junction kept 8 bases outside the gene matches. The CDR3 region has the DNA TGTGCCAGCAGTGAAGGCGCTAGCGGTGTGTCAGATACGCAGTATTTT. Its translation: CASSEGASGVSDTQYF.

The chain recombines TRBV5-1 with TRBJ2-2; D tentatively reads TRBD1 or TRBD2 (7 bases each). This CDR3 is built from 18 residues. Germline CDR1 and CDR2: SGHRS and YFSETQ. The V end lost 4 bases, the J end lost 4 bases, and 23 bases lay between the germline ends. The CDR3 is CASSLAGGGTLPTGELFF. The CDR3 nucleotides read TGCGCCAGCAGCCTAGCAGGGGGAGGGACCCTACCCACCGGGGAGCTGTTTTTT.

The chain is built from TRBV3-1 (or the pseudogene TRBV3-2) and TRBJ1-5; D remains unclear. This CDR3 contains 14 residues. Per the germline V gene, CDR1 is LGHDT and CDR2 is YNNKEL (reference sequence). Trimming removed 0 bases at V and 4 bases at J, with 7 bases between. CDR3 residues: CASSQDYGNQPQHF. CDR3 nucleotide sequence: TGTGCCAGCAGCCAAGATTACGGGAATCAGCCCCAGCATTTT.

The chain joins TRBV28 to TRBJ2-1, with 7 bases fitting TRBD1. V dropped 6 bases and J dropped 5; count of bases not matched to a gene: 10. The length of the CDR3 is 15 residues. The V gene's germline CDR1 is MDHEN and CDR2 SYDVKM. This chain's CDR3 is CASSKAGTVNNEQFF. DNA of the CDR3: TGTGCCAGCAGCAAGGCCGGGACAGTTAACAATGAGCAGTTCTTC.

V is TRBV9 and J is TRBJ2-1; no clear D. Per germline, CDR1 SGDLS and CDR2 YYNGEE. Trimming removed 0 bases from V and 0 bases from J, with 7 bases in between. The CDR3 sequence is 15 residues long. CDR3 sequence (DNA): TGTGCCAGCAGCGTAGCGATGAGCTCCTACAATGAGCAGTTCTTC. Translated: CASSVAMSSYNEQFF.

The chain carries TRBV12-3 or TRBV12-4 and TRBJ1-1; 7 bases map to TRBD1. Trimming cost V 7 bases and J 7 bases; bases outside gene matches: 6. The CDR3 is 12 amino acids. This CDR3 is CASTKGTVEAFF. In DNA form, the CDR3 reads TGTGCCAGCACGAAAGGGACAGTTGAAGCTTTCTTT.

The V and J genes are TRBV4-1 and TRBJ1-2; no clear D. The CDR3 sequence is 14 residues long. V was pared by 6 bases and J by 1 base, with 12 bases between. Germline V gene sequence: CDR1 MGHRA, CDR2 YSYEKL. The CDR3 sequence is CASRTPGSNYGYTF. The CDR3 DNA follows: TGCGCCAGCAGAACCCCCGGGAGTAACTATGGCTACACCTTC.

This clone showed up just once. The chain joins TRBV7-9 to TRBJ2-6; TRBD1 might be the D (5 bases). Per the germline V gene, CDR1 is SEHNR and CDR2 is FQNEAQ (reference sequence). There are 15 residues in the CDR3. The V end lost 1 base, the J end lost 2 bases, and 6 bases lay between the germline ends. The CDR3 is CASSLDRPGANVLTF. In DNA form, the CDR3 reads TGTGCCAGCAGCTTAGACAGGCCTGGGGCCAACGTCCTGACTTTC.

The J gene is TRBJ1-1, the V gene TRBV19; D call uncertain. V was pared by 4 bases and J by 4 bases, with 10 bases between. The germline CDR1 and CDR2 sequences are LNHDA and SQIVND (reference sequence). The CDR3 totals 13 residues. The CDR3: CASSTQLGTEAFF. The CDR3 nucleotides read TGTGCCAGTAGTACTCAATTAGGCACTGAAGCTTTCTTT.

This chain links TRBV7-6 with TRBJ2-1; 8 bases are a match to TRBD1. Germline V CDR1 and CDR2: SGHVS, FNYEAQ. The CDR3 contains 15 residues. J was trimmed by 8 bases and V by 4 bases; bases with no gene match: 10. CDR3 protein: CASSSTGGGMYEQFF. DNA of the CDR3: TGTGCCAGCAGCTCAACAGGGGGAGGAATGTATGAGCAGTTCTTC.

The chain combines TRBV6-5 with TRBJ1-1, with unresolved D. Trimming pared 6 bases from V and 1 base from J, leaving 0 bases between. Germline V CDR1 and CDR2: MNHEY, SVGAGI. The CDR3 is 10 residues long. Here the CDR3 DNA reads TGTGCCAGCAGGAACACTGAAGCTTTCTTT. Translating gives CASRNTEAFF.

This chain links TRBV3-1 (or the pseudogene TRBV3-2) with TRBJ1-1; possible D gene TRBD1, 5 bases. The CDR3 length is 15 residues. Germline V lookup: CDR1 LGHDT, CDR2 YNNKEL (reference sequence). Trimming pared 3 bases from V and 2 bases from J, leaving 13 bases between. CDR3 sequence (DNA): TGTGCCAGCAGCCATTACAGGTCGACCAACACTGAAGCTTTCTTT. Translating gives CASSHYRSTNTEAFF.

The rearrangement uses TRBV7-2 and TRBJ2-1; TRBD2 is a possible D gene (5 bases). The CDR3 loop spans 15 amino acids. The ends were cut back, 4 bases at V and 4 bases at J, with 14 bases in the middle. Germline CDR1 SGHTA, CDR2 FQGNSA. The CDR3 sequence is CASSSRERVYNEQFF. CDR3 bases: TGTGCCAGCAGCTCGAGGGAGAGGGTTTACAATGAGCAGTTCTTC.